This T cell receptor beta chain emerged from a study of T-cell memory formation after mild COVID-19. TCRdb passed the 5' RACE reads through MiXCR, listing each CDR3 protein once. The sample includes 350,000 to 450,000 distinct CDR3 sequences, approximately 25% of them seen just once. V lost 7 bases and J 5 bases, leaving 18 bases between the germline ends. Germline values: CDR1 MNHNY, CDR2 SVGAGI (reference sequence). The CDR3 consists of 14 residues. The sequenced sample consisted of PBMCs or a T cell subset sorted from them (not recorded which). This chain connects TRBV6-6 to TRBJ2-7; either TRBD1 or TRBD2 may fit D (5 bases each). This receptor was taken from an adult woman who had mild COVID-19 (a few samples of this study predate the infection). Cell type and time point are not known. CDR3 sequence: CASNLGVGVDEQYF. In nucleotides, the CDR3 is TGTGCCAGCAACCTAGGGGTCGGGGTCGACGAGCAGTACTTC.